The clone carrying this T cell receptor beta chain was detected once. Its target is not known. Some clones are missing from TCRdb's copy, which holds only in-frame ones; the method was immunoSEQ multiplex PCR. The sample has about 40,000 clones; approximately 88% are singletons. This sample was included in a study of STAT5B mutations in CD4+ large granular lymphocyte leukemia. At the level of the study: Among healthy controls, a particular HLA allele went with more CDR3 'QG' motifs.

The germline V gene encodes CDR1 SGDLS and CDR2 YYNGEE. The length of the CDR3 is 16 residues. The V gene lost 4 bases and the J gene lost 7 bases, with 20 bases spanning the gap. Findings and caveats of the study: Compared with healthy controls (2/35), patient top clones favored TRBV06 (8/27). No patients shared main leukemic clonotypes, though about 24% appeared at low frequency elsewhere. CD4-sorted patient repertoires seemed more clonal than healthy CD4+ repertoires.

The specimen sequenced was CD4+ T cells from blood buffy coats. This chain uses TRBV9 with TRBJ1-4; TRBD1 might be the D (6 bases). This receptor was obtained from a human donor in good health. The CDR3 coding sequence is TGTGCCAGCAGCCCACTCCAGGGGTATGGTGGTGAAAAACTGTTTTTT. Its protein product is CASSPLQGYGGEKLFF.